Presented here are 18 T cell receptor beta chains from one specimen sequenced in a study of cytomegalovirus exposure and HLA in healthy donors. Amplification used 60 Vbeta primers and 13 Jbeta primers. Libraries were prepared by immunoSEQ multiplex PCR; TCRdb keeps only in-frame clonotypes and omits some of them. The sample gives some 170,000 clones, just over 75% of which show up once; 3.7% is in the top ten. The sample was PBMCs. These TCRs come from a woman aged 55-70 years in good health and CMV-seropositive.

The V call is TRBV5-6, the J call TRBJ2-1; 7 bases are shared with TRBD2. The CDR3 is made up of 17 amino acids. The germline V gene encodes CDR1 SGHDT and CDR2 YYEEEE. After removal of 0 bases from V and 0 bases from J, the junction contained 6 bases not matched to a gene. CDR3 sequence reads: CASSLGVGGSSYNEQFF. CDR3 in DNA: TGTGCCAGCAGCTTGGGTGTGGGGGGGAGCTCCTACAATGAGCAGTTCTTC.

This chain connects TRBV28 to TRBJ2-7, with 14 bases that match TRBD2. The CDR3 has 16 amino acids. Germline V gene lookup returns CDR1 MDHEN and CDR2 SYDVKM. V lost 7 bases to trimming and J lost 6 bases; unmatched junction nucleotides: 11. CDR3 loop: CASNPPGLAGDSEQYF. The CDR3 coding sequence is TGTGCCAGCAATCCCCCGGGACTAGCGGGAGATTCCGAGCAGTACTTC.

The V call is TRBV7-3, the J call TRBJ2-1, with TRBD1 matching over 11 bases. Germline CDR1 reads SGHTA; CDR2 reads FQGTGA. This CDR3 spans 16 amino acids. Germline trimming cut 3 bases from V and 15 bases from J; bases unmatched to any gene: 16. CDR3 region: CASSLSGQGGPLSGFF. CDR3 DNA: TGTGCCAGCAGCTTGTCGGGACAGGGGGGTCCTCTGTCTGGGTTCTTC.

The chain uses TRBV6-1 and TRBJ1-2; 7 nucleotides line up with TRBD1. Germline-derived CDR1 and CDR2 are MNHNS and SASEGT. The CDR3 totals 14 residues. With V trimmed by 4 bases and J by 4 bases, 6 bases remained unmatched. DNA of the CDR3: TGTGCCAGCAGTGCGAAACAGGGGACCTATGGCTACACCTTC. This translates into CASSAKQGTYGYTF.

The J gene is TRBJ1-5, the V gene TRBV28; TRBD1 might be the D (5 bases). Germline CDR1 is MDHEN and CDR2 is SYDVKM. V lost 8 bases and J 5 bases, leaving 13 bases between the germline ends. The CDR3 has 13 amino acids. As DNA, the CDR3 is TGTGCCAGCGGAAAGCAGGGTGATCAGCCCCAGCATTTT. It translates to CASGKQGDQPQHF.

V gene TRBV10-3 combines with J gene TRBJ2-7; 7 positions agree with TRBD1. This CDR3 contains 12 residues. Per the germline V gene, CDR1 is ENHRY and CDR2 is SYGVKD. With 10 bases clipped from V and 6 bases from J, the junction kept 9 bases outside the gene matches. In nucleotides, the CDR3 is TGTGCCACCGGACAGGTGGCAGGCGAGCAGTACTTC. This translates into CATGQVAGEQYF.

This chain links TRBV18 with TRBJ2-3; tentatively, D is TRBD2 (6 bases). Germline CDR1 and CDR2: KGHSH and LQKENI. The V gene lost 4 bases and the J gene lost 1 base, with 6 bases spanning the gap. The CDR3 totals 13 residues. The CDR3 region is CASSRGGTDTQYF. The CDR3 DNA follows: TGTGCCAGCTCACGGGGGGGCACAGATACGCAGTATTTT.

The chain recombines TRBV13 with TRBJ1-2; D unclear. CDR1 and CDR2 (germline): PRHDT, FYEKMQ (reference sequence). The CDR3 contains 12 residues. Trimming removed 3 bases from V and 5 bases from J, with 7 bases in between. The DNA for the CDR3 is TGTGCCAGCAGCTTCAGTTTATATGGCTACACCTTC. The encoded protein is CASSFSLYGYTF.

The CDR3 DNA reads as TGTGCCAGCAGTTCGCCGGGACTAGCGGGGGGACAGTTCACAGATACGCAGTATTTT. It is translated as CASSSPGLAGGQFTDTQYF. V gene TRBV28 combines with J gene TRBJ2-3; 15 bases are a match to TRBD2. This CDR3 spans 19 amino acids. Germline CDR1 MDHEN, CDR2 SYDVKM. V gave up 4 bases and J gave up 2 bases; unmatched junction bases: 10.

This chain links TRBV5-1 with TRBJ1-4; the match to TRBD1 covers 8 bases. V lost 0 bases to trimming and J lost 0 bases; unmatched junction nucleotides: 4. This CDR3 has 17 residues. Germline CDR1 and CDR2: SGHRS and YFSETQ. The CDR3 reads CASSLGTGSPTNEKLFF. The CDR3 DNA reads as TGCGCCAGCAGCTTGGGGACAGGGAGCCCAACTAATGAAAAACTGTTTTTT.

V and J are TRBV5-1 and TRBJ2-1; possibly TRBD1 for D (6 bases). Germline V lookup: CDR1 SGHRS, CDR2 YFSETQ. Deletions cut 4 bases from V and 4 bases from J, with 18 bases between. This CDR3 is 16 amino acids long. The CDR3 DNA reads TGCGCCAGCAGCAAACAGGGTCGGAGTGGGTACAATGAGCAGTTCTTC. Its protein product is CASSKQGRSGYNEQFF. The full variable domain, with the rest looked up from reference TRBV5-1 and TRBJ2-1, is KAGVTQTPRYLIKTRGQQVTLSCSPISGHRSVSWYQQTPGQGLQFLFEYFSETQRNKGNFPGRFSGRQFSNSRSEMNVSTLELGDSALYLCASSKQGRSGYNEQFFGPGTRLTVL.

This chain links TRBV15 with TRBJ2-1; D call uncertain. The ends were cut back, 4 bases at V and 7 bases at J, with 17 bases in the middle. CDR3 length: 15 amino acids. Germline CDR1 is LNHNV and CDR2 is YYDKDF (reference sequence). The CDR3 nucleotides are TGTGCCACCAGCAAATCCTTACAAATTTTGAATGAGCAGTTCTTC. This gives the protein CATSKSLQILNEQFF.

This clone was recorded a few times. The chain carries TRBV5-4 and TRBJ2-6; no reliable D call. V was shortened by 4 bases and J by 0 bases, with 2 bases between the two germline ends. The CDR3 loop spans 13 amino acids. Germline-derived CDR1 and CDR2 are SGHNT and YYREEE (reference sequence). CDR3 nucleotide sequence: TGTGCCAGCAGCCGCTCTGGGGCCAACGTCCTGACTTTC. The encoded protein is CASSRSGANVLTF.

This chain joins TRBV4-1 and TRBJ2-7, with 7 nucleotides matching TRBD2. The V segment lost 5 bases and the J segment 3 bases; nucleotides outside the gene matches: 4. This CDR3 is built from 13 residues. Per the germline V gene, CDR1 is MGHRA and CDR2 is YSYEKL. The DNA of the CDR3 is TGCGCCAGCAGCTCTAGCGGTCGCTACGAGCAGTACTTC. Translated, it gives CASSSSGRYEQYF.

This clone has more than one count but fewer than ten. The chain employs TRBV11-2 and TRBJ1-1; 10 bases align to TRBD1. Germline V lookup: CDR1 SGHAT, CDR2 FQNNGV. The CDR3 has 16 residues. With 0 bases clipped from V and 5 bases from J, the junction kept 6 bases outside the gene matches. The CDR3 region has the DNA TGTGCCAGCAGCTTAGATACGGGACAGGGGAGGACTGAAGCTTTCTTT. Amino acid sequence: CASSLDTGQGRTEAFF. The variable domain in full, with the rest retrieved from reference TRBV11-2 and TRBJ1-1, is EAGVAQSPRYKIIEKRQSVAFWCNPISGHATLYWYQQILGQGPKLLIQFQNNGVVDDSQLPKDRFSAERLKGVDSTLKIQPAKLEDSAVYLCASSLDTGQGRTEAFFGQGTRLTVV.

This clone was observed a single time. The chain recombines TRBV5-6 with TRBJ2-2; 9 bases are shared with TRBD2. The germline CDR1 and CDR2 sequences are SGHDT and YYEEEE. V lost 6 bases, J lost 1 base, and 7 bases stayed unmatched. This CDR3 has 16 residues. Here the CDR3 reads CASKGLLAGNTGELFF. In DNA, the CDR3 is TGTGCCAGCAAAGGCTTACTAGCGGGGAACACCGGGGAGCTGTTTTTT.

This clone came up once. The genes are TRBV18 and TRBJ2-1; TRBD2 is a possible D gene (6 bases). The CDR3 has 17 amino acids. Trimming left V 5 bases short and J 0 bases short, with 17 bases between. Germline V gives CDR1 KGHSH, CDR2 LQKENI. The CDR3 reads CASSSLPPDYSYNEQFF. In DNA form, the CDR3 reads TGTGCCAGCTCATCACTTCCCCCGGACTACTCCTACAATGAGCAGTTCTTC.

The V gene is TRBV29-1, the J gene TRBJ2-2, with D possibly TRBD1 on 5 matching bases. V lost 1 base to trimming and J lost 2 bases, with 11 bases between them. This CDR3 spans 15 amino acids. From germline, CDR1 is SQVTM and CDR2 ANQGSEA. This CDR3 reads CSVEGSQGNTGELFF. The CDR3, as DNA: TGCAGCGTTGAAGGCTCCCAGGGAAACACCGGGGAGCTGTTTTTT.